This T cell receptor beta chain was found in a study of blood T cell repertoires in COVID-19 (dated by TCRdb to 2018 to 2021). For context, the study as a whole: The collaborator samples originated in the United States, Italy and Spain and spanned the acute and convalescent phases of COVID-19. The material from the prospective study consisted of cDNA or gDNA derived from T cells, B-cell-depleted T cells, or PBMCs. Deeply sampled blood TCRbeta repertoires from subjects exposed to, actively infected with, or recovered from COVID-19 were included in the dataset. The repertoires were released in a freely available public database intended as a resource for research on the immune response to SARS-CoV-2. The samples were drawn from two sources: the first 160 participants of the ongoing ImmuneRACE study, and 1,254 subjects contributed by 6 global collaborators. A de-identified subject ID, COVID-19 status, age in years and sex were almost always included in the sample metadata. Where available, HLA class I and class II types were obtained from metadata supplied by the sample provider rather than from assay-based typing. What the study reported, not specific to this receptor: Clinical and demographic metadata were provided uncurated, with the amount varying by source and participant.

In regard to this clone: It lacks a known antigen. It has no much larger one-base neighbor in the sample; base qualities were not kept.

TCRbeta CDR3 regions were amplified from genomic DNA using the immunoSEQ Assay, a bias-controlled multiplex PCR. Concerning the study's data processing: Within the assay, amplification of reference gene primers was used to estimate how many nucleated cells each sample contained. To quantify the absolute abundance of each unique TCRbeta CDR3 rearrangement, sequence reads were collapsed and filtered. For each sample, productive Simpson clonality was calculated as the square root of Simpson's diversity index over productive rearrangements. Imported from immuneACCESS, the table was reduced by TCRdb to in-frame sequences with V and J called. These copies leave out some clones; in studies compared against another copy, an unresolved V gene accounts for under half, and the cause of the remainder is not known. V and J calls and clone size are given by that table; D and trimming were obtained from the DNA. The sample records some 160,000 clones, about four fifths of which are singletons. Clones ranked in the top ten supply over 10% of the sample.

The germline V gene (reference sequence) specifies SEHNR as CDR1 and FQNEAQ as CDR2. For this chain, trimming is 6 bases at the V end and 3 bases at the J end, and the number of junction bases without a gene match is 4. From its cysteine to its phenylalanine, the CDR3 spans 13 amino acids. Only the CDR3 DNA stays, 39 bases, in frame from base 1. A second Seattle source provided samples from volunteer blood donors who had recovered from COVID-19. The collaborating institutions used their own protocols to collect whole blood in K2EDTA tubes. Collaborator samples were shipped for TCRbeta analysis as frozen whole blood, isolated PBMCs, or DNA extracted from either sample type.

This receptor was obtained from a man between 65 and 79 years old who had recovered from COVID-19. What was sequenced was peripheral blood. Recombination joined TRBV7-9 with TRBJ2-7; 8 bases in between match TRBD2. The CDR3 sequence is CASSREGYYEQYF. The DNA sequence is TGTGCCAGCAGTCGGGAGGGTTACTACGAGCAGTACTTC.